Listed below are T cell receptor beta chains from one sample, sequenced in a study of Ad26.COV2.S vaccination and SARS-CoV-2 variants. Sequencing used immunoSEQ multiplex PCR; TCRdb keeps in-frame clones, though not all of them. The table has roughly 350,000 clones, roughly nine tenths seen once; the top ten hold 6.4%. This specimen was peripheral blood, taken in a trial of Ad26.COV2.S vaccine versus placebo. The receptor source for this set is a person aged 18 to 65 who received the Ad26.COV2.S COVID-19 vaccine or a placebo. The CDR3 runs from the conserved cysteine through the conserved F or W. The order of the fields is D gene, clone size, V gene, J gene, CDR3 DNA, CDR3 protein. D genes are given only for firm matches. Size is omitted from some rows. Given values are once, few, many or a class for expanded clones.

D: .
size: .
V: TRBV4-2
J: TRBJ1-4
DNA: TGTGCCAGCAGCCGGCAGGTGAATGAAAAACTGTTTTTT
CDR3: CASSRQVNEKLFF

D: TRBD1
size: few
V: TRBV6-5
J: TRBJ1-4
DNA: TGTGCCAGCAGTCTCCGAGGGACAGGGAACGAAAAACTGTTTTTT
CDR3: CASSLRGTGNEKLFF

D: .
size: .
V: TRBV5-6
J: TRBJ1-2
DNA: TGTGCCAGCAGCCGGGACCCTAACTATGGCTACACCTTC
CDR3: CASSRDPNYGYTF

D: .
size: .
V: TRBV7-2
J: TRBJ1-2
DNA: TGTGCCAGCAGCTTCAGTCAGGGGTTCTATGGCTACACCTTC
CDR3: CASSFSQGFYGYTF

D: .
size: .
V: TRBV27
J: TRBJ1-1
DNA: TGTGCCAGCAGTTTGGCGGGACCCCTTGAAGCTTTCTTT
CDR3: CASSLAGPLEAFF

D: .
size: few
V: TRBV20-1
J: TRBJ2-7
DNA: TGCAGTGCTGTGAAGGGCTACGAGCAGTACTTC
CDR3: CSAVKGYEQYF

D: .
size: .
V: TRBV19
J: TRBJ1-1
DNA: TGTGCCAGTACCCCCCGGGGGGCGCGGACTGAAGCTTTCTTT
CDR3: CASTPRGARTEAFF

D: .
size: .
V: TRBV7-2
J: TRBJ2-7
DNA: TGTGCCAGCAGCTACTGGACAGATGCCTACGAGCAGTACTTC
CDR3: CASSYWTDAYEQYF

D: TRBD1
size: .
V: TRBV9
J: TRBJ2-7
DNA: TGTGCCAGCAGCTCGGGACAGAACTACGAGCAGTACTTC
CDR3: CASSSGQNYEQYF

D: .
size: .
V: TRBV7-9
J: TRBJ1-2
DNA: TGTGCCAGCAGGGGTGCGGGGGGGAACTATGGCTACACCTTC
CDR3: CASRGAGGNYGYTF

D: .
size: .
V: TRBV15
J: TRBJ2-3
DNA: TGTGCCACCAGCAGAGATCGAGGGACAGATACGCAGTATTTT
CDR3: CATSRDRGTDTQYF

D: TRBD1
size: .
V: TRBV9
J: TRBJ1-6
DNA: TGTGCCAGCAGCCCGGGACAGGGGACACCCCTCCACTTT
CDR3: CASSPGQGTPLHF

D: .
size: .
V: TRBV21-1
J: TRBJ2-7
DNA: TGTGCCAGCAGCCGACGAGACGTTTCCACCTACGAGCAGTACTTC
CDR3: CASSRRDVSTYEQYF

D: .
size: .
V: TRBV12-2
J: TRBJ2-7
DNA: TGTGCAAGTCGCCCCACGGGACTAGCGCGGTGCGAGCAGTACTTC
CDR3: CASRPTGLARCEQYF

D: .
size: .
V: TRBV5-6
J: TRBJ1-2
DNA: TGTGCCAGCAGCTCCGAAGGGATAGCTGGCTATGGCTACACCTTC
CDR3: CASSSEGIAGYGYTF

D: TRBD2
size: once
V: TRBV27
J: TRBJ2-1
DNA: TGTGCCAGCAGCTCAACTCAGGGACTAAGAGACAATGAGCAGTTCTTC
CDR3: CASSSTQGLRDNEQFF

D: TRBD1
size: .
V: TRBV19
J: TRBJ1-5
DNA: TGTGCCAGTAGTAGGGGGGACAGTACTAGCAATCAGCCCCAGCATTTT
CDR3: CASSRGDSTSNQPQHF

D: TRBD2
size: .
V: TRBV9
J: TRBJ2-3
DNA: TGTGCCAGCAGCGTAGGCCCTAGCGGGGGCGCAGATACGCAGTATTTT
CDR3: CASSVGPSGGADTQYF

D: .
size: .
V: TRBV19
J: TRBJ2-3
DNA: TGTGCCAGTAGTATGAACAGGGCTAGCACAGATACGCAGTATTTT
CDR3: CASSMNRASTDTQYF

D: TRBD2
size: .
V: TRBV7-6
J: TRBJ2-1
DNA: TGTGCCAGCAGCTCCGAACGAGGGCTAGCGGGAGGGCCGCATAATGAGCAGTTCTTC
CDR3: CASSSERGLAGGPHNEQFF

D: .
size: .
V: TRBV11-2
J: TRBJ1-3
DNA: TGTGCCAGCAGCCCTGTAGGAGGAAACACCATATATTTT
CDR3: CASSPVGGNTIYF

D: .
size: .
V: TRBV27
J: TRBJ2-1
DNA: TGTGCCAGCAGTTCCGATTACCCGTCCAATGAGCAGTTCTTC
CDR3: CASSSDYPSNEQFF

D: .
size: .
V: TRBV9
J: TRBJ2-7
DNA: TGTGCCAGCAGCCCAGGGGGTGGACTAGCATCCAACGAGCAGTACTTC
CDR3: CASSPGGGLASNEQYF

D: TRBD2
size: .
V: TRBV7-8
J: TRBJ2-1
DNA: TGTGCCAGCAGCTTAGCGCTAGCGGCACGCTCCTACAATGAGCAGTTCTTC
CDR3: CASSLALAARSYNEQFF

D: .
size: .
V: TRBV30
J: TRBJ2-3
DNA: TGTGCCTGGAGTTCGGAGGGTAGTAATATCGCAGATACGCAGTATTTT
CDR3: CAWSSEGSNIADTQYF

D: .
size: .
V: TRBV6-5
J: TRBJ1-2
DNA: TGTGCCAGCAGCATATTGGAGGGGGAGGGAAAGGGCTACACCTTC
CDR3: CASSILEGEGKGYTF

D: TRBD2
size: .
V: TRBV3-1/TRBV3-2
J: TRBJ2-3
DNA: TGTGCCAGCAGCCAAGAAGTGGGGACTAGCGGGTTCACCGGGCGCACAGATACGCAGTATTTT
CDR3: CASSQEVGTSGFTGRTDTQYF

D: TRBD1
size: once
V: TRBV4-1
J: TRBJ2-1
DNA: TGCGCCAGCAGCCCCGGACAGGGGGCAGGGAATGAGCAGTTCTTC
CDR3: CASSPGQGAGNEQFF

D: .
size: .
V: TRBV7-9
J: TRBJ1-4
DNA: TGTGCCAGCACCCTAGGGCCGGGAAAAAAAGGGGATGAAAAACTGTTTTTT
CDR3: CASTLGPGKKGDEKLFF

D: TRBD1
size: .
V: TRBV4-1
J: TRBJ2-7
DNA: TGCGCCAGCAGCCAGACAGGGGCTAACTACGAGCAGTACTTC
CDR3: CASSQTGANYEQYF

D: .
size: .
V: TRBV12-3/TRBV12-4
J: TRBJ2-7
DNA: TGTGCCAGCAGTTTAGCGCCGGGCGAGCAGTACTTC
CDR3: CASSLAPGEQYF

D: .
size: .
V: TRBV30
J: TRBJ1-4
DNA: TGTGCCTGGAGTCGGGGGACTAATGAAAAACTGTTTTTT
CDR3: CAWSRGTNEKLFF

D: .
size: few
V: TRBV7-9
J: TRBJ1-1
DNA: TGTGCCAGCAGCCCGGCACGTGGGGCCTTGAACACTGAAGCTTTCTTT
CDR3: CASSPARGALNTEAFF

D: .
size: .
V: TRBV3-1/TRBV3-2
J: TRBJ2-2
DNA: TGTGCCAGCAGCCAAGATAGGGGCCAACCGAACACCGGGGAGCTGTTTTTT
CDR3: CASSQDRGQPNTGELFF

D: .
size: .
V: TRBV7-3
J: TRBJ2-5
DNA: TGTGCCAGCAGCGCCGAGGGCGAGACCCAGTACTTC
CDR3: CASSAEGETQYF

D: .
size: once
V: TRBV6-5
J: TRBJ2-3
DNA: TGTGCCAGCAAGAAGGGGGTGACGCAGTATTTT
CDR3: CASKKGVTQYF

D: .
size: .
V: TRBV20-1
J: TRBJ1-1
DNA: TGCAGCTTGTGGGGGCCCACTGAAGCTTTCTTT
CDR3: CSLWGPTEAFF

D: .
size: once
V: TRBV3-1/TRBV3-2
J: TRBJ2-3
DNA: TGTGCCAGCAGCCCTCGAACCCATAAGAGCACAGATACGCAGTATTTT
CDR3: CASSPRTHKSTDTQYF

D: .
size: .
V: TRBV9
J: TRBJ2-3
DNA: TGTGCCAGCAGCTTGGAGGGGGATACGCAGTATTTT
CDR3: CASSLEGDTQYF

D: .
size: few
V: TRBV4-2
J: TRBJ1-3
DNA: TGTGCCAGCGGAGTGGGAGGCTCTGGAAACACCATATATTTT
CDR3: CASGVGGSGNTIYF

D: .
size: .
V: TRBV11-3
J: TRBJ2-1
DNA: TGTGCCAGCAGCTTCGCAGGGGCCTCCTACAATGAGCAGTTCTTC
CDR3: CASSFAGASYNEQFF

D: .
size: .
V: TRBV5-4
J: TRBJ2-3
DNA: TGTGCCAGCAGCTTGGAGGCCAGCGGGCTTACCAAAAGCACAGATACGCAGTATTTT
CDR3: CASSLEASGLTKSTDTQYF

D: TRBD1
size: .
V: TRBV5-4
J: TRBJ2-7
DNA: TGTGCCAGCAGCTTGGTCCGACAGGGGTTTAACGAGCAGTACTTC
CDR3: CASSLVRQGFNEQYF

D: TRBD1
size: .
V: TRBV30
J: TRBJ1-2
DNA: TGTGCCTGGGGGGACCGGGACAGGGAGTGGTATGGCTACACCTTC
CDR3: CAWGDRDREWYGYTF

D: .
size: .
V: TRBV5-1
J: TRBJ2-5
DNA: TGCGCCAGCAGCTTGATGGGTACAGAGACCCAGTACTTC
CDR3: CASSLMGTETQYF

D: .
size: .
V: TRBV4-2
J: TRBJ1-2
DNA: TGTGCCAGCAGCCAAGATCCCACCATAAACTATGGCTACACCTTC
CDR3: CASSQDPTINYGYTF

D: .
size: .
V: TRBV28
J: TRBJ2-1
DNA: TGTGCCAGCAGTTTGGTCGGGAGTGAGGTCAATGAGCAGTTCTTC
CDR3: CASSLVGSEVNEQFF

D: TRBD1
size: .
V: TRBV7-8
J: TRBJ2-1
DNA: TGTGCCAGCAGCCCCGGGACAGGGTCTTGGGGTGAGCAGTTCTTC
CDR3: CASSPGTGSWGEQFF

D: TRBD1
size: .
V: TRBV14
J: TRBJ1-2
DNA: TGTGCCAGCAGCCAATTAAGACCCGGGACAGGGAGGTCTGGCTACACCTTC
CDR3: CASSQLRPGTGRSGYTF

D: .
size: once
V: TRBV7-3
J: TRBJ2-1
DNA: TGTGCCAGCAGCTTAACGACGAACCATGAACAGTTCTTC
CDR3: CASSLTTNHEQFF